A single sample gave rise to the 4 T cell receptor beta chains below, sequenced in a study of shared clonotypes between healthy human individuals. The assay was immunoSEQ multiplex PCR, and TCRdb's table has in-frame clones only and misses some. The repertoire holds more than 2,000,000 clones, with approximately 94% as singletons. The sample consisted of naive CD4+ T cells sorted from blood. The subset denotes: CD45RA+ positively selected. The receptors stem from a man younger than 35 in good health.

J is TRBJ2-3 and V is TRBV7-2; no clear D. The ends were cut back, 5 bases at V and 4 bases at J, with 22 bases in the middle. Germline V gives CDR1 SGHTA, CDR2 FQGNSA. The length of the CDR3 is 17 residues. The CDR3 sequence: CASSLRPMILTPDTQYF. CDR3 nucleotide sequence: TGTGCCAGCAGCCTAAGGCCTATGATACTAACTCCAGATACGCAGTATTTT.

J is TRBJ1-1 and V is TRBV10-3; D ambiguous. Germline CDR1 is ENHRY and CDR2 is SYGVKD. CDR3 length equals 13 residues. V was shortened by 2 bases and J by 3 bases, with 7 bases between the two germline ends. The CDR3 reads CAISELRDTEAFF. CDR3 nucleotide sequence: TGTGCCATCAGTGAGCTTAGGGACACTGAAGCTTTCTTT.

The CDR3 DNA is TGTGCCAGCAGGCCCGACAGGGGGCTCGCCGGGGAGCTGTTTTTT. Protein: CASRPDRGLAGELFF. The chain joins TRBV7-2 to TRBJ2-2; 10 bases agree with TRBD1. The V gene's germline CDR1 is SGHTA and CDR2 FQGNSA. Trimming took 6 bases from V and 6 from J; bases not matched to a gene: 7. The CDR3 is made up of 15 amino acids.

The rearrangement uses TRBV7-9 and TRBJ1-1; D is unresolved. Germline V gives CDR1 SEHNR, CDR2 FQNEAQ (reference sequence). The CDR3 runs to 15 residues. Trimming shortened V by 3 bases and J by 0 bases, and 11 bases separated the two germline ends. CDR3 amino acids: CASSFNGLVNTEAFF. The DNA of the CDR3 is TGTGCCAGCAGCTTCAATGGCCTCGTGAACACTGAAGCTTTCTTT.